Listed below are T cell receptor beta chains from one sample, sequenced in a study of blood T cell repertoires in COVID-19. Using immunoSEQ multiplex PCR, the repertoire was profiled, and TCRdb retains in-frame clones only, with some absent. The table shows hundreds of thousands of clones, with approximately 90% occurring only once. Material: PBMCs or T cells enriched from blood (not recorded which). The receptors were sampled from a woman in her twenties or thirties with acute COVID-19. The CDR3 runs from the conserved cysteine through the conserved F or W. The D gene is left open where the match is weak. Part of the rows lack a size; the others show once, few, many or a class for expanded clones.

len: 15
v_gene: TRBV19
j_gene: TRBJ1-2
d_gene: -
abundance: -
CDR3aa: CASSIMGQANYGYTF
CDR3nt: TGTGCCAGTAGTATAATGGGACAAGCTAACTATGGCTACACCTTC

len: 17
v_gene: TRBV9
j_gene: TRBJ2-2
d_gene: -
abundance: -
CDR3aa: CASSVHREQTSTGELFF
CDR3nt: TGTGCCAGCAGCGTCCACCGGGAGCAAACTTCCACGGGGGAGCTGTTTTTT

len: 15
v_gene: TRBV7-9
j_gene: TRBJ2-5
d_gene: -
abundance: once
CDR3aa: CASSLFAISRETQYF
CDR3nt: TGTGCCAGCAGCTTATTCGCGATTTCGCGGGAGACCCAGTACTTC

len: 13
v_gene: TRBV27
j_gene: TRBJ2-7
d_gene: TRBD1
abundance: -
CDR3aa: CASSSRQGYEQYF
CDR3nt: TGTGCCAGCAGTTCCCGACAGGGCTACGAGCAGTACTTC

len: 16
v_gene: TRBV5-1
j_gene: TRBJ2-3
d_gene: TRBD2
abundance: -
CDR3aa: CASSLGAGVSTDTQYF
CDR3nt: TGCGCCAGCAGCTTGGGAGCGGGGGTCAGCACAGATACGCAGTATTTT

len: 18
v_gene: TRBV27
j_gene: TRBJ2-1
d_gene: TRBD2
abundance: -
CDR3aa: CASSSRGLAGVSYNEQFF
CDR3nt: TGTGCCAGCAGTTCCCGTGGACTAGCGGGGGTTAGCTACAATGAGCAGTTCTTC

len: 17
v_gene: TRBV27
j_gene: TRBJ2-1
d_gene: TRBD2
abundance: -
CDR3aa: CASSPVGVAGSYNEQFF
CDR3nt: TGTGCCAGCAGTCCCGTCGGGGTAGCGGGGTCCTACAATGAGCAGTTCTTC

len: 15
v_gene: TRBV19
j_gene: TRBJ2-2
d_gene: TRBD2
abundance: -
CDR3aa: CATTRGGGATGELFF
CDR3nt: TGTGCCACCACGCGGGGCGGGGGGGCCACCGGGGAGCTGTTTTTT

len: 15
v_gene: TRBV3-1/TRBV3-2
j_gene: TRBJ2-7
d_gene: -
abundance: -
CDR3aa: CASSQRGISHYEQYF
CDR3nt: TGTGCCAGCAGCCAAAGGGGAATCAGTCACTACGAGCAGTACTTC

len: 16
v_gene: TRBV3-1/TRBV3-2
j_gene: TRBJ1-3
d_gene: -
abundance: -
CDR3aa: CASSQDPEGSGNTIYF
CDR3nt: TGTGCCAGCAGCCAAGATCCGGAGGGCTCTGGAAACACCATATATTTT

len: 17
v_gene: TRBV18
j_gene: TRBJ1-2
d_gene: -
abundance: -
CDR3aa: CASSQNNLGHLNYGYTF
CDR3nt: TGTGCCAGCTCGCAGAATAACCTGGGCCACCTTAACTATGGCTACACCTTC

len: 14
v_gene: TRBV7-9
j_gene: TRBJ2-7
d_gene: TRBD2
abundance: -
CDR3aa: CASSPGLAVYEQYF
CDR3nt: TGTGCCAGCAGCCCGGGACTAGCGGTATACGAGCAGTACTTC

len: 13
v_gene: TRBV18
j_gene: TRBJ1-1
d_gene: -
abundance: -
CDR3aa: CASSGSLNTEAFF
CDR3nt: TGTGCCAGCTCGGGCAGCTTGAACACTGAAGCTTTCTTT

len: 14
v_gene: TRBV6-5
j_gene: TRBJ2-7
d_gene: TRBD1
abundance: -
CDR3aa: CASSEPTGHYEQYF
CDR3nt: TGTGCCAGCTCCGAACCGACAGGGCACTACGAGCAGTACTTC